This is a list of T cell receptor beta chains from one sample in a study of T cells in Graves' hyperthyroidism and ophthalmopathy. TCRdb itself ran the multiplex PCR reads through MiXCR, one entry per CDR3 protein. The data hold fewer than 350,000 distinct CDR3 sequences, with around 13% observed a single time. Sequenced sample: blood. These receptors were obtained from a woman between 35 and 50 years old with Graves' hyperthyroidism. Each CDR3 is given with its conserved first and last residue. A D gene is named only where the DNA matches it firmly. Only part of the rows carry a size: once, few, many, or a class if the clone is expanded.

TRBV30	-	TRBJ1-1	13	many	TGTGCCTGGGACCCGCAGATGGGGACTGAAGCTTTCTTT	CAWDPQMGTEAFF
TRBV2	TRBD1	TRBJ1-5	15	many	TGTGCCAGCAGTTTTGACAGGGAAGCGGGGCAGCCCCAGCATTTT	CASSFDREAGQPQHF
TRBV7-6	TRBD2	TRBJ2-7	16	-	TGTGCCAGCAGTGGGCTGACAGCGGGAGGGGTCTACGAGCAGTACTTC	CASSGLTAGGVYEQYF
TRBV20-1	TRBD1	TRBJ2-1	16	many	TGCAGTGCTAGTCCCGACCATCCTGGGACAGGGTGGATCGAGTTCTTC	CSASPDHPGTGWIEFF
TRBV20-1	TRBD1	TRBJ2-1	12	-	TGCAGTGCGCGACAGGGATTAGGGGGTAATCTCTTC	CSARQGLGGNLF
TRBV19	-	TRBJ1-5	15	-	TGTGCCAGTAGTATAGTTCGGGGAAGCAATCAGCCCCAGCATTTT	CASSIVRGSNQPQHF
TRBV5-5	-	TRBJ2-5	15	many	TGTGCCAGCAGCCCTTTGGGTGTCAGCCAAGAGACCCAGTACTTC	CASSPLGVSQETQYF
TRBV4-2	-	TRBJ1-5	15	-	TGTGCCAGCAGCCCCGAGGTGGAGGGCCGCCAGCCCCAGCATTTT	CASSPEVEGRQPQHF
TRBV12-3/TRBV12-4	-	TRBJ2-5	13	many	TGTGCCAGCAGTTTAAGGACCCAAGAGACCCAGTACTTC	CASSLRTQETQYF
TRBV29-1	TRBD1	TRBJ2-3	17	many	TGCAGCGTGAGAGGGGGACAGGCCCCCGGGGCCACAGATACGCAGTATTTT	CSVRGGQAPGATDTQYF
TRBV2	TRBD1	TRBJ2-7	15	-	TGTGCCAGCGGACGGGAATCGACAGGGGGATACGAGCAGTACTTC	CASGRESTGGYEQYF
TRBV19	-	TRBJ1-1	14	-	TGTGCCAGTAGTAACCGTTATCAGAACACTGAAGCTTTCTTT	CASSNRYQNTEAFF
TRBV12-5	-	TRBJ1-2	11	many	TGTGCTAGTGCCCTAAACACCGGCTACACCTTC	CASALNTGYTF
TRBV28	-	TRBJ1-5	12	many	TGTGCCACTTTTGGCCCCTATCAGCCCCAGCATTTT	CATFGPYQPQHF
TRBV6-1	-	TRBJ2-2	14	few	TGTGCCAGCGGTGACGGGCGGGGGCCAGGGGAGCTGTTTTTT	CASGDGRGPGELFF
TRBV3-1	TRBD2	TRBJ2-7	15	many	TGTGCCAGCAGAAAAGGACTAGCGGGAGAGGGGGAGCAGTACTTC	CASRKGLAGEGEQYF
TRBV27	TRBD1	TRBJ2-7	14	many	TGTGCCAGCAGTTTAACGGGACAGTCCTACGAGCAGTACTTC	CASSLTGQSYEQYF
TRBV27	TRBD2	TRBJ2-2	16	-	TGTGCCAGCAGTTCCTTACTAGCGGGAGTGCTCGGGGAGCTGTTTTTT	CASSSLLAGVLGELFF
TRBV28	-	TRBJ1-6	12	many	TGTGCCAGCGGGACGGGGATGTCACCCCTCCACTTT	CASGTGMSPLHF
TRBV3-1	TRBD1	TRBJ2-7	14	-	TGTGCCAGCAGCCATCGGGACAGGGGGGGGGAGCAGTACTTC	CASSHRDRGGEQYF
TRBV12-5	TRBD2	TRBJ2-1	16	few	TGTGCTAGTGGTTTGCCCCTAGCGGGAGGGGGGAATGAGCAGTTCTTC	CASGLPLAGGGNEQFF
TRBV28	-	TRBJ2-7	11	many	TGTGCCAGCAGTCGAACCTACGAGCAGTACTTC	CASSRTYEQYF
TRBV7-8	TRBD2	TRBJ2-7	15	-	TGTGCCAGCAGCCAATCAAGCGGGAGGAGGGACGAGCAGTACTTC	CASSQSSGRRDEQYF
TRBV24-1	-	TRBJ2-2	13	-	TGTGCCACCAGGGGCTTCGGCACCGGGGAGCTGTTTTTT	CATRGFGTGELFF
TRBV4-1	-	TRBJ1-3	15	few	TGCGCCAGCAGCCAAGATTTCGGACAGAGAAACACCATATATTTT	CASSQDFGQRNTIYF
TRBV20-1	TRBD1	TRBJ2-7	15	many	TGCAGTGCTAGTGGGACAGGGGAGGAACTCTACGAGCAGTACTTC	CSASGTGEELYEQYF
TRBV7-2	-	TRBJ2-5	13	many	TGTGCCAGCAGCTTCAACGAGGCGGAGACCCAGTACTTC	CASSFNEAETQYF
TRBV7-8	-	TRBJ1-1	15	many	TGTGCCAGCAGCTTAGGAGTACAGGTCTACACTGAAGCTTTCTTT	CASSLGVQVYTEAFF
TRBV5-1	-	TRBJ1-3	15	many	TGCGCCAGCAGCTTGGAGCGTAGCTCTGGAAACACCATATATTTT	CASSLERSSGNTIYF
TRBV18	TRBD2	TRBJ2-7	17	few	TGTGCCAGCTCACCAAGGAGAGCTGGACTAGGAGATTACGAGCAGTACTTC	CASSPRRAGLGDYEQYF
TRBV2	TRBD1	TRBJ2-7	14	once	TGTGCCAGCAGTTTCGGGACAGGGGATACCGAGCAGTACTTC	CASSFGTGDTEQYF
TRBV30	-	TRBJ1-5	14	many	TGTGCCTGGAGTGTATGGGGGGGAGAACAGCCCCAGCATTTT	CAWSVWGGEQPQHF
TRBV4-1	-	TRBJ2-1	14	-	TGCGCCAGCAGCCAGGGCGGGAATTACAATGAGCAGTTCTTC	CASSQGGNYNEQFF
TRBV6-1	-	TRBJ2-1	15	-	TGTGCCAGCAGTCCTCGAGCCGGGACATACAATGAGCAGTTCTTC	CASSPRAGTYNEQFF
TRBV29-1	-	TRBJ2-7	18	-	TGCAGCGTTGAAGTGAGGGCGATCATATACTGGAAACACTACGAGCAGTACTTC	CSVEVRAIIYWKHYEQYF
TRBV15	TRBD2	TRBJ2-3	15	many	TGTGCCACCAGCAGAGCGGCGGGAGGGCCGAATACGCAGTATTTT	CATSRAAGGPNTQYF
TRBV11-2	-	TRBJ1-5	16	-	TGTGCCCGCAGCGTAGGGGGGCGGATTAGCAATCAGCCCCAGCATTTT	CARSVGGRISNQPQHF
TRBV5-4	-	TRBJ2-3	13	few	TGTGCCAGCAGCAGGGACATCACAGATACGCAGTATTTT	CASSRDITDTQYF
TRBV6-5	-	TRBJ2-1	14	many	TGTGCCAGCAGTTATCGACCCTCCTACAATGAGCAGTTCTTC	CASSYRPSYNEQFF
TRBV6-1	TRBD2	TRBJ2-3	16	many	TGTGCCAGCAGTGAAATCGGGGGAGGGAGCACAGATACGCAGTATTTT	CASSEIGGGSTDTQYF
TRBV7-6	-	TRBJ2-1	12	-	TGTGCCCTATTACGAGGCTACAATGAGCAGTTCTTC	CALLRGYNEQFF
TRBV5-6	TRBD2	TRBJ2-3	16	many	TGTGCCAGCAGCTTGGGCGCGGGAGGGCCAACAGATACGCAGTATTTT	CASSLGAGGPTDTQYF